This T cell receptor beta chain came from a study of blood T cell repertoires in COVID-19. As for the study in general: Samples taken during acute and convalescent COVID-19 were collected in the United States, Italy and Spain. The cDNA or gDNA used as material had been derived from T cells, B-cell-depleted T cells, or PBMCs.

Under the authors' procedure: Reference gene primer amplification yielded estimated nucleated cell counts. Clones were sequenced by immunoSEQ multiplex PCR, and TCRdb holds only the in-frame ones, with some missing. V and J calls and clone size come straight from that table; D and trimming were deduced from the DNA. The sample comprises over 150,000 clones, approximately 81% of which are singletons, and 1% to 1.2% rests with the top ten. Sequenced material: peripheral blood. This TCR came from a man in his forties or fifties with acute or convalescent COVID-19.

The CDR3 loop reads CAWSVRREGEQYF. The CDR3 nucleotides read TGTGCCTGGAGTGTACGCCGGGAGGGCGAGCAGTACTTC. This chain links TRBV30 with TRBJ2-7, with 8 bases lining up with TRBD2. The germline CDR1 and CDR2 sequences are GTSNPN and SVGIG (reference sequence). The CDR3 length is 13 residues. V lost 0 bases and J lost 6; bases outside the gene matches: 4. The whole variable domain, remainder taken from reference TRBV30 and TRBJ2-7, is SQTIHQWPATLVQPVGSPLSLECTVEGTSNPNLYWYRQAAGRGLQLLFYSVGIGQISSEVPQNLSASRPQDRQFILSSKKLLLSDSGFYLCAWSVRREGEQYFGPGTRLTVT.